Only one count was recorded for the clone carrying this TCR beta chain. What it binds is not known. This specimen belongs to a study of T cells in localized non-small cell lung cancer. Germline assignment: CDR1 MDHEN and CDR2 SYDVKM. The V gene end was trimmed by 5 bases and the J gene end by 0 bases; junction bases not matched to a gene: 6. This CDR3 region has 15 residues. Repertoires were generated with immunoSEQ multiplex PCR, while TCRdb's copy carries only in-frame clones and drops some. The data show about 27,000 clones, with about nine tenths seen just once and about 14% held by the top ten. Study results and limitations: Out of the top 100 tumor clones, a median approximately 57 were seen in adjacent lung. Investigators sequenced only a single tumor region, leaving heterogeneity possible. Maximal T cell clonality occurred in uninvolved adjacent lung, with tumor ranking below it.

The TCR comes from a female donor of 60 years or more with stage II squamous cell lung carcinoma. The gene calls are TRBV28 and TRBJ1-1; 7 positions agree with TRBD1. The sample here was peripheral blood, taken before any cancer treatment. CDR3 sequence: CASSPPDRVNTEAFF. The CDR3 DNA sequence: TGTGCCAGCAGTCCGCCCGACAGGGTGAACACTGAAGCTTTCTTT. Combining the CDR3 with reference TRBV28 and TRBJ1-1 gives the whole variable domain DVKVTQSSRYLVKRTGEKVFLECVQDMDHENMFWYRQDPGLGLRLIYFSYDVKMKEKGDIPEGYSVSREKKERFSLILESASTNQTSMYLCASSPPDRVNTEAFFGQGTRLTVV.